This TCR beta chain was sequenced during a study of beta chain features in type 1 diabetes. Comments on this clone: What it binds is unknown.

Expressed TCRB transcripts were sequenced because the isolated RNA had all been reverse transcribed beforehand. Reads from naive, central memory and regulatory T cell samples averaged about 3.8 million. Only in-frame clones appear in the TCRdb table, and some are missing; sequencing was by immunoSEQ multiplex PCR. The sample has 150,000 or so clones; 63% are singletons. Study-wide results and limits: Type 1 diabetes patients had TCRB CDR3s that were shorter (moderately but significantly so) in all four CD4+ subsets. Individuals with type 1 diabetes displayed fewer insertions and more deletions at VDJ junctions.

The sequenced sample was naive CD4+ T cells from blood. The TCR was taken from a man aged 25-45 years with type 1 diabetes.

The CDR3 region is CRQGNSYEQYF. As DNA, the CDR3 is TGCAGACAGGGGAACTCCTACGAGCAGTACTTC. The V gene is TRBV20-1, the J gene TRBJ2-7; 7 positions match TRBD1. From germline, CDR1 is DFQATT and CDR2 SNEGSKA (reference sequence). This CDR3 has 11 residues.